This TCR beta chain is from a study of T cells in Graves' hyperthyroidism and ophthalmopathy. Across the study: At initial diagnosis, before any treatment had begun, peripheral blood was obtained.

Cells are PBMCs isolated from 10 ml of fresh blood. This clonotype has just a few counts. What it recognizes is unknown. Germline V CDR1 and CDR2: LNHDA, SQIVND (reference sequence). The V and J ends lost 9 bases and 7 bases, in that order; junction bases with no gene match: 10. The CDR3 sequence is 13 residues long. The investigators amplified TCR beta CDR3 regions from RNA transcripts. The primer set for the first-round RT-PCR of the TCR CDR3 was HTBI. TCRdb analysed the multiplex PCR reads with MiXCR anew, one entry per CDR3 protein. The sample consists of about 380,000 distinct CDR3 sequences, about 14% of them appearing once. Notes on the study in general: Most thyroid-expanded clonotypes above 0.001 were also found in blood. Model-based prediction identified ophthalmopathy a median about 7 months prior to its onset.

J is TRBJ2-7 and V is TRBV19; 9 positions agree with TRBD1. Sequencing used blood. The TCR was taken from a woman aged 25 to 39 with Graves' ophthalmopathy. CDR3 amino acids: CASTRDRVKEQYF. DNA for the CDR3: TGTGCCAGCACACGGGACAGGGTGAAGGAGCAGTACTTC.